This T cell receptor beta chain was found in a study of T cells after yellow fever vaccination. Study-level information: Any fraction with a low cell number was prepared using SMART-Seq v4 Ultra Low Input.

Trimming took off 7 bases at V and 7 bases at J, with 14 bases between the two ends. The CDR3 loop spans 12 amino acids. From the 5' RACE reads, TCRdb called clonotypes with MiXCR, one entry per CDR3 protein. The data show hundreds of thousands of distinct CDR3 sequences, with approximately 15% seen just once and over 12% held by the top ten. Study-wide results and caveats: Only a minor proportion of clonotypes was detected across both CD4 and CD8 compartments.

This clonotype was seen many times. Antigen specificity is unknown. The chain couples TRBV12-3 or TRBV12-4 to TRBJ2-7; D may be TRBD1 (6 bases). This sequence originates from a man aged 30 to 39 who received the YFV17D yellow fever vaccine. Sequences were derived from PBMCs, sampled on the day of the yellow fever booster vaccination. The CDR3 DNA follows: TGTGCCAGCACCCCGGACAGTCGGGAGCAGTACTTC. It is translated as CASTPDSREQYF.